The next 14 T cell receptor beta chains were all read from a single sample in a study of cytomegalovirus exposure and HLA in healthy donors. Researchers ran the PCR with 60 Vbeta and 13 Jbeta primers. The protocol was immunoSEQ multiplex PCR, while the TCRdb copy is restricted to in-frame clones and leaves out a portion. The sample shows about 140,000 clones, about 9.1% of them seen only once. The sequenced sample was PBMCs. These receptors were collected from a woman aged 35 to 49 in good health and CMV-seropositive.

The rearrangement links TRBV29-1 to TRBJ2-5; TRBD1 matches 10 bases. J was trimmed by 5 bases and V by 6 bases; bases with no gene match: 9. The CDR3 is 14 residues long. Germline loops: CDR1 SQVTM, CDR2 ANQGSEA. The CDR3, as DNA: TGCAGCGTAGCTCGACAGGGGGCGATGGAGACCCAGTACTTC. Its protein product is CSVARQGAMETQYF.

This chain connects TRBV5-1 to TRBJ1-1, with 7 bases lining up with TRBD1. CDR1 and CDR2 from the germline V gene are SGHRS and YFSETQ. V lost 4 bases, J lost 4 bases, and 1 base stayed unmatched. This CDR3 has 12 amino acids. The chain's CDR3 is CASSPGGTEAFF. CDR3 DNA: TGCGCCAGCAGCCCAGGGGGCACTGAAGCTTTCTTT.

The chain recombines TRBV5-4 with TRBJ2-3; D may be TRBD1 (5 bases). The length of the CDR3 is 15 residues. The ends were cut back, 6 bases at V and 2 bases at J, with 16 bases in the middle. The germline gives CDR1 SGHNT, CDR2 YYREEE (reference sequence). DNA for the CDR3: TGTGCCAGCATCCAAATCCTCGGACACACAGATACGCAGTATTTT. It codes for CASIQILGHTDTQYF.

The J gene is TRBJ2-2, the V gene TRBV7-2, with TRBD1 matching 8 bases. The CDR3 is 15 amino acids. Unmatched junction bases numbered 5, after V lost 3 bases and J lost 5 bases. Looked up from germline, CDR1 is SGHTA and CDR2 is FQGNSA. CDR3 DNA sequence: TGTGCCAGCAGCTTCCGGGACAGGCTGACCGGGGAGCTGTTTTTT. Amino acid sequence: CASSFRDRLTGELFF.

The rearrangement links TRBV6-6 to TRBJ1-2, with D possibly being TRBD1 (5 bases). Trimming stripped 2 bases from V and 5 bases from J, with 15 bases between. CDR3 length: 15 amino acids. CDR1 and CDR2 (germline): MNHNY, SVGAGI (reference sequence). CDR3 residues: CASSYEEQVQYGYTF. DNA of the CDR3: TGTGCCAGCAGTTACGAGGAACAGGTTCAATATGGCTACACCTTC.

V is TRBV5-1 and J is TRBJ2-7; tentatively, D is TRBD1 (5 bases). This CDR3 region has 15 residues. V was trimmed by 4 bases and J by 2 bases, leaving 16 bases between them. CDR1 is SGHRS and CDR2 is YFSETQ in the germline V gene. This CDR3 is CASSPISAGTYEQYF. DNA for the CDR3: TGCGCCAGCAGCCCAATTTCGGCAGGGACCTACGAGCAGTACTTC.

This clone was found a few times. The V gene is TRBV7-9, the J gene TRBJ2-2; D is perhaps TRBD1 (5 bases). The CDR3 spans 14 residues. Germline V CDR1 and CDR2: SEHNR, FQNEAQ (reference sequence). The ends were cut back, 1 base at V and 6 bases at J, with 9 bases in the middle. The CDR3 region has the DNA TGTGCCAGCAGCTTAGTCAGGGCTGCCGGGGAGCTGTTTTTT. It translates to CASSLVRAAGELFF.

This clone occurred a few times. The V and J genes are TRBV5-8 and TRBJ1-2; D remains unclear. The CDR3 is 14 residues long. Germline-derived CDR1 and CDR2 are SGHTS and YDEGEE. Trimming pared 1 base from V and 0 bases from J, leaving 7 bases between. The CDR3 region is CASSLSGANYGYTF. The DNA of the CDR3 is TGTGCCAGCAGCTTGTCCGGAGCTAACTATGGCTACACCTTC.

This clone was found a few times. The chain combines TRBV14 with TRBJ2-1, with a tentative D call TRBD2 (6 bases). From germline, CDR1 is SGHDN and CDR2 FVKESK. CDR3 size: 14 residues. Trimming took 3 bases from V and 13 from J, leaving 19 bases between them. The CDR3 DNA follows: TGTGCCAGCAGCCAGAAGGCGGAGGGAACGTATCAGTTCTTC. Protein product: CASSQKAEGTYQFF.

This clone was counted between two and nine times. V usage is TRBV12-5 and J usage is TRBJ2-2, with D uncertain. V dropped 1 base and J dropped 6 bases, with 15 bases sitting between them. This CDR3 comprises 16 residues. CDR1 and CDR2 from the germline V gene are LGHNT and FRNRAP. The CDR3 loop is CASGLAPSAVPGELFF. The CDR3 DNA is TGTGCTAGTGGTTTGGCGCCCTCGGCGGTCCCCGGGGAGCTGTTTTTT.

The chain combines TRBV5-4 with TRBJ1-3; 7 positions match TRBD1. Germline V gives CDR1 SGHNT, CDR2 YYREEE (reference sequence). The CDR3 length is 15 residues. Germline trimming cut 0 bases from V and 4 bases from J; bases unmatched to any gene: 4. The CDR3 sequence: CASSLGRGAGNTIYF. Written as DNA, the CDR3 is TGTGCCAGCAGCTTGGGCAGGGGGGCCGGAAACACCATATATTTT.

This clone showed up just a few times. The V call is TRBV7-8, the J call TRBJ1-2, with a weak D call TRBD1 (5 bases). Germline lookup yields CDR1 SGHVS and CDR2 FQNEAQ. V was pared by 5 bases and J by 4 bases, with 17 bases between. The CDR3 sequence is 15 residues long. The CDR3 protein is CASSEFRQNTYGYTF. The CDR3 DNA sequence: TGTGCCAGCAGCGAGTTCCGACAGAACACCTATGGCTACACCTTC.

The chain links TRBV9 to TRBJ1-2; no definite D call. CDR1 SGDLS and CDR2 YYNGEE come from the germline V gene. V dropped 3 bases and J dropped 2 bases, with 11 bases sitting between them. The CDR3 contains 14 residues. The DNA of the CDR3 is TGTGCCAGCAGCGCCCAAACGACAAACTATGGCTACACCTTC. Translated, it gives CASSAQTTNYGYTF. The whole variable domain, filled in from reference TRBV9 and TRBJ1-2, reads DSGVTQTPKHLITATGQRVTLRCSPRSGDLSVYWYQQSLDQGLQFLIQYYNGEERAKGNILERFSAQQFPDLHSELNLSSLELGDSALYFCASSAQTTNYGYTFGSGTRLTVV.

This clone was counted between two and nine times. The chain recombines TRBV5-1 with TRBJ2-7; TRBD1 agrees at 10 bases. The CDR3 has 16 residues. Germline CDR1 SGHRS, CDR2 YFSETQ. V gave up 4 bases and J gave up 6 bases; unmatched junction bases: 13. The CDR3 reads CASSLTKPGQGSEQYF. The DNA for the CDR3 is TGCGCCAGCAGCCTCACCAAACCGGGACAGGGGTCCGAGCAGTACTTC.